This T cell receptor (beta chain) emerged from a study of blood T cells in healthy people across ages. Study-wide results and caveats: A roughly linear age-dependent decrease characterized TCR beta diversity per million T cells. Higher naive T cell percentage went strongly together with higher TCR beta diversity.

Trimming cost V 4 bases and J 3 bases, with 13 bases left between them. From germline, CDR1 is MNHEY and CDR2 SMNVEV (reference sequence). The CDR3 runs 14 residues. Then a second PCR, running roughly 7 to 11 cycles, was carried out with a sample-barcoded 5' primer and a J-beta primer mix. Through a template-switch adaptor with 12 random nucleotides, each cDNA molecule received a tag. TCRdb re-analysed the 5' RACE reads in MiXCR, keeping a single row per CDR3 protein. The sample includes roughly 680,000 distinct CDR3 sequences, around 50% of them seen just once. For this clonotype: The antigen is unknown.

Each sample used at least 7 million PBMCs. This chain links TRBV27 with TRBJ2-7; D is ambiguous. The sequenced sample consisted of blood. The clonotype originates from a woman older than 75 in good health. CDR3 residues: CASSSPAVDYEQYF. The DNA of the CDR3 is TGTGCCAGCAGTTCCCCGGCAGTAGACTACGAGCAGTACTTC.